What follows are 30 T cell receptor beta chains derived from one specimen sequenced in a study of sequential checkpoint blockade in melanoma. Sequenced by immunoSEQ multiplex PCR; TCRdb stores in-frame clones only, minus some. Of thousands of clones listed, roughly 24% were seen once; the top ten hold 8.5% to 9.5%. Treatment: randomized to nivolumab then ipilimumab (arm A) or the reverse (arm B). This sample comprised tumor tissue (inferred from file names), obtained from a patient given nivolumab and ipilimumab in sequence. These receptors were taken from a human donor with melanoma.

The chain combines TRBV6-8 with TRBJ2-2; D call uncertain. V was trimmed by 7 bases and J by 12 bases, leaving 18 bases between them. Germline V gene data show CDR1 as MNHGY and CDR2 as SAAAGT. The CDR3 extends over 13 amino acids. CDR3 amino acids: CASTLEEALKLFF. Here the CDR3 DNA reads TGTGCCAGCACCCTAGAGGAAGCCCTGAAGCTGTTTTTT.

By sample fraction, this clone is medium-sized. The genes are TRBV29-1 and TRBJ1-3; 7 bases are a match to TRBD1. The CDR3 has 15 amino acids. J was trimmed by 1 base and V by 7 bases; bases with no gene match: 10. The germline CDR1 and CDR2 sequences are SQVTM and ANQGSEA. CDR3 sequence (DNA): TGCAGCGATCCTGGGACAGAAATGTCTGGAAACACCATATATTTT. This gives the protein CSDPGTEMSGNTIYF.

The rearrangement uses TRBV6-8 and TRBJ1-2; no definite D call. Germline CDR1 and CDR2: MNHGY and SAAAGT. The CDR3 runs 13 residues. The V end lost 6 bases, the J end lost 8 bases, and 16 bases lay between the germline ends. Written as DNA, the CDR3 is TGTGCCAGCAGCCGGCCACCTCAGACGGGCTACACCTTC. The encoded protein is CASSRPPQTGYTF.

At least ten counts were recorded for this clone. The chain couples TRBV11-3 to TRBJ2-7; 9 positions match TRBD2. V trimming: 5 bases; J trimming: 5 bases; junction bases outside the gene matches: 13. Germline CDR1 reads SGHNT; CDR2 reads YENEEA. The CDR3 extends over 16 amino acids. CDR3 bases: TGTGCCAGCAGCCAAAGATCCGGACTAGCGTCCCACGAGCAGTACTTC. This gives the protein CASSQRSGLASHEQYF. The whole variable domain, filled in from reference TRBV11-3 and TRBJ2-7, reads EAGVVQSPRYKIIEKKQPVAFWCNPISGHNTLYWYLQNLGQGPELLIRYENEEAVDDSQLPKDRFSAERLKGVDSTLKIQPAELGDSAVYLCASSQRSGLASHEQYFGPGTRLTVT.

The sample holds a few counts of this clone. The V and J genes are TRBV28 and TRBJ2-7; 9 nucleotides align to TRBD1. From germline, CDR1 is MDHEN and CDR2 SYDVKM. The CDR3 contains 14 residues. With 8 bases clipped from V and 1 base from J, the junction kept 6 bases outside the gene matches. The CDR3, as DNA: TGTGCCAGCGTCGGGACAGGGCATTCCTACGAGCAGTACTTC. Translating it yields CASVGTGHSYEQYF. Drawing the rest from reference TRBV28 and TRBJ2-7, the complete variable domain is DVKVTQSSRYLVKRTGEKVFLECVQDMDHENMFWYRQDPGLGLRLIYFSYDVKMKEKGDIPEGYSVSREKKERFSLILESASTNQTSMYLCASVGTGHSYEQYFGPGTRLTVT.

Of note for this clone: At one end the junction does not follow the germline gene, possibly because of a read error. This chain links TRBV15 with TRBJ2-1, with D possibly being TRBD1 (5 bases). CDR3 length: 15 residues. The V gene's germline CDR1 is LNHNV and CDR2 YYDKDF (reference sequence). The CDR3 region is CATSRDLDSDNEQFF. CDR3 sequence (DNA): TGTGCCACCAGCCGAGATTTAGACAGCGACAATGAGCAGTTCTTC.

This clone was observed a few times. The CDR3 DNA is TGTGCCAGCAGCCCCATTCGGGGGGGCGCTGAAGCTTTCTTT. This encodes CASSPIRGGAEAFF. The chain uses TRBV11-3 and TRBJ1-1; D perhaps matches TRBD1 (6 bases). Germline-derived CDR1 and CDR2 are SGHNT and YENEEA. CDR3 length: 14 amino acids. V was trimmed by 5 bases and J by 6 bases, leaving 16 bases between them.

In this sample, this clone turned up many times. The chain joins TRBV11-3 to TRBJ2-7; tentative D call: TRBD2 (5 bases). The length of the CDR3 is 15 residues. CDR1 SGHNT and CDR2 YENEEA come from the germline V gene. V was pared by 5 bases and J by 4 bases, with 18 bases between. CDR3 in amino acids: CASSPRRGKIYEQYF. CDR3 nucleotides: TGTGCCAGCAGCCCCCGTAGAGGGAAGATATACGAGCAGTACTTC.

This clone counts as medium-sized (0.01 to 0.1%). The J gene is TRBJ1-4, the V gene TRBV11-3; D unclear. The CDR3 is made up of 14 amino acids. CDR1 is SGHNT, CDR2 YENEEA, per germline. Trimming pared 5 bases from V and 4 bases from J, leaving 11 bases between. The DNA for the CDR3 is TGTGCCAGCAGCCAAGGCCGTCTTAATGAAAAACTGTTTTTT. Translation gives CASSQGRLNEKLFF.

The rearrangement uses TRBV27 and TRBJ2-5; D not certain. The CDR3 sequence is 16 residues long. The V end was cut by 0 bases, the J end by 0 bases, with 11 bases between. Germline V gene data show CDR1 as MNHEY and CDR2 as SMNVEV (reference sequence). This CDR3 is CASSLSGAHNQETQYF. The DNA for the CDR3 is TGTGCCAGCAGTTTATCCGGAGCCCACAACCAAGAGACCCAGTACTTC.

The V and J genes are TRBV19 and TRBJ2-5; D is unclear. In germline, CDR1 is LNHDA, CDR2 SQIVND (reference sequence). Trimming cost V 4 bases and J 3 bases, with 3 bases left between them. This CDR3 contains 11 residues. The CDR3 region is CASSREETQYF. The DNA for the CDR3 is TGTGCCAGTAGTAGAGAAGAGACCCAGTACTTC. Combining the CDR3 with reference TRBV19 and TRBJ2-5 gives the whole variable domain DGGITQSPKYLFRKEGQNVTLSCEQNLNHDAMYWYRQDPGQGLRLIYYSQIVNDFQKGDIAEGYSVSREKKESFPLTVTSAQKNPTAFYLCASSREETQYFGPGTRLLVL.

The CDR3 nucleotides are TGTGCCAGTAGCTCCGTGTGGGGGCCCGGGTACGAGCAGTACTTC. Its translation is CASSSVWGPGYEQYF. The chain couples TRBV19 to TRBJ2-7; D is perhaps TRBD1 (6 bases). The CDR3 has 15 amino acids. V was trimmed by 6 bases and J by 4 bases, leaving 19 bases between them. The germline CDR1 and CDR2 sequences are LNHDA and SQIVND (reference sequence). Full variable domain (missing parts from reference TRBV19 and TRBJ2-7): DGGITQSPKYLFRKEGQNVTLSCEQNLNHDAMYWYRQDPGQGLRLIYYSQIVNDFQKGDIAEGYSVSREKKESFPLTVTSAQKNPTAFYLCASSSVWGPGYEQYFGPGTRLTVT.

V and J are TRBV30 and TRBJ1-4, with D possibly TRBD1 on 5 matching bases. Trimming took off 0 bases at V and 8 bases at J, with 13 bases between the two ends. The CDR3 loop spans 14 amino acids. Germline CDR1 is GTSNPN and CDR2 is SVGIG (reference sequence). The CDR3 protein is CAWSVRGAREKLFF. CDR3 coding DNA: TGTGCCTGGAGTGTACGCGGGGCTCGGGAAAAACTGTTTTTT.

This rearrangement joins TRBV5-1 to TRBJ1-3, with 7 bases identical to TRBD1. V lost 8 bases and J lost 3; bases outside the gene matches: 8. Germline assignment: CDR1 SGHRS and CDR2 YFSETQ. This CDR3 region has 14 residues. CDR3 in amino acids: CASRIGTVGNTIYF. In DNA form, the CDR3 reads TGCGCCAGTCGGATCGGGACAGTTGGAAACACCATATATTTT.

In its sample, this clone was seen a few times. V is TRBV6-8 and J is TRBJ1-1; 9 positions agree with TRBD1. J was trimmed by 0 bases and V by 5 bases; bases with no gene match: 16. This CDR3 has 19 residues. Per the germline V gene, CDR1 is MNHGY and CDR2 is SAAAGT. The CDR3 region is CASSREMGQGLLMNTEAFF. DNA of the CDR3: TGTGCCAGCAGTCGTGAAATGGGACAGGGCCTATTAATGAACACTGAAGCTTTCTTT.

To note about this clone: The junction departs from germline at one end; a sequencing error may be responsible. The chain joins TRBV6-8 to TRBJ1-1; weak D call: TRBD1 (6 bases). Germline V gene sequence: CDR1 MNHGY, CDR2 SAAAGT. The length of the CDR3 is 12 residues. The chain's CDR3 is CASKGTTSEAFF. The CDR3 DNA sequence: TGTGCCAGCAAAGGGACAACCTCTGAGGCTTTCTTT.

This chain links TRBV11-3 with TRBJ2-7; 12 nucleotides agree with TRBD2. The V gene's germline CDR1 is SGHNT and CDR2 YENEEA. This CDR3 has 16 residues. V was clipped by 3 bases and J by 2 bases; unmatched bases: 5. CDR3 DNA sequence: TGTGCCAGCAGCTTGACTAGCGGGAGTTTCCCCTACGAGCAGTACTTC. Amino acids: CASSLTSGSFPYEQYF.

This clone was counted between two and nine times. The chain couples TRBV11-3 to TRBJ2-5; 8 bases align to TRBD1. With V trimmed by 4 bases and J by 4 bases, 14 bases remained unmatched. Germline V gene sequence: CDR1 SGHNT, CDR2 YENEEA. This CDR3 has 17 amino acids. This CDR3 is CASSSLTLDRVGETQYF. The CDR3 bases are TGTGCCAGCAGCTCCCTGACTCTGGACAGGGTCGGAGAGACCCAGTACTTC.

The sample holds many counts of this clone. The J gene is TRBJ2-5, the V gene TRBV11-3; 10 bases align to TRBD2. Trimming cost V 5 bases and J 5 bases; bases outside gene matches: 8. CDR3 length equals 15 residues. Germline V gene lookup returns CDR1 SGHNT and CDR2 YENEEA. CDR3 sequence reads: CASSPQRGGRETQYF. Written as DNA, the CDR3 is TGTGCCAGCAGCCCACAGCGGGGGGGCCGTGAGACCCAGTACTTC. Variable domain in full (rest from reference TRBV11-3 and TRBJ2-5): EAGVVQSPRYKIIEKKQPVAFWCNPISGHNTLYWYLQNLGQGPELLIRYENEEAVDDSQLPKDRFSAERLKGVDSTLKIQPAELGDSAVYLCASSPQRGGRETQYFGPGTRLLVL.

The J gene is TRBJ2-7, the V gene TRBV25-1; 11 bases are shared with TRBD1. V trimming: 7 bases; J trimming: 2 bases; junction bases outside the gene matches: 7. Germline V CDR1 and CDR2: MGHDK, SYGVNS. This CDR3 spans 15 amino acids. The DNA of the CDR3 is TGTGCCAGCATGGCCGGGACAGGGGGAACCTACGAGCAGTACTTC. Protein: CASMAGTGGTYEQYF.

The table lists this clone with a few counts. The chain couples TRBV28 to TRBJ2-2; maybe TRBD1 (5 bases). With 4 bases removed from V and 7 bases from J, the gap between germline ends came to 19 bases. The CDR3 extends over 16 amino acids. The V gene's germline CDR1 is MDHEN and CDR2 SYDVKM. The CDR3 region is CASSSRGRVNIGELFF. The CDR3 DNA reads TGTGCCAGCAGTTCAAGGGGCAGGGTGAATATCGGGGAGCTGTTTTTT.

The chain has TRBV29-1 and TRBJ2-3; TRBD1 matches 8 bases. J was trimmed by 2 bases and V by 5 bases; bases with no gene match: 9. Germline lookup yields CDR1 SQVTM and CDR2 ANQGSEA. This CDR3 comprises 15 residues. CDR3: CSVPGDRIYTDTQYF. Here the CDR3 DNA reads TGCAGCGTTCCCGGGGACAGGATATACACAGATACGCAGTATTTT.

This chain links TRBV12-5 with TRBJ1-3; no firm D call. The germline V gene encodes CDR1 LGHNT and CDR2 FRNRAP. This CDR3 contains 15 residues. Trimming took off 1 base at V and 0 bases at J, with 7 bases between the two ends. The CDR3 protein is CASGLDGSSGNTIYF. The CDR3 region has the DNA TGTGCTAGTGGTTTGGACGGGAGCTCTGGAAACACCATATATTTT.

This clone has a handful of counts. The V gene is TRBV18, the J gene TRBJ1-3; TRBD1 aligns across 7 bases. V shed 2 bases, J shed 4 bases, and the junction held 8 bases outside the gene matches. This CDR3 region has 16 residues. Germline V gives CDR1 KGHSH, CDR2 LQKENI. DNA of the CDR3: TGTGCCAGCTCACCAACCACCTGGGACAGAGGAAACACCATATATTTT. It yields the protein CASSPTTWDRGNTIYF.

This clone has only a few counts. V and J are TRBV9 and TRBJ2-1; the match to TRBD2 covers 8 bases. The germline V gene encodes CDR1 SGDLS and CDR2 YYNGEE. V trimming: 1 base; J trimming: 0 bases; junction bases outside the gene matches: 3. This CDR3 spans 16 amino acids. The CDR3 nucleotides are TGTGCCAGCAGCGTACGGAGCGGGAGCTCCTACAATGAGCAGTTCTTC. Residues: CASSVRSGSSYNEQFF. Full variable domain (outside the CDR3, taken from reference TRBV9 and TRBJ2-1): DSGVTQTPKHLITATGQRVTLRCSPRSGDLSVYWYQQSLDQGLQFLIQYYNGEERAKGNILERFSAQQFPDLHSELNLSSLELGDSALYFCASSVRSGSSYNEQFFGPGTRLTVL.

This clone turned up a few times. The rearrangement links TRBV28 to TRBJ2-5; 13 bases align to TRBD2. The CDR3 length is 17 residues. Per germline, CDR1 MDHEN and CDR2 SYDVKM. Trimming took 6 bases from V and 6 from J; bases not matched to a gene: 13. CDR3 in DNA: TGTGCCAGCAGCGCAACCGGGACTAGCGGGACCCTCAAGACCCAGTACTTC. It is translated as CASSATGTSGTLKTQYF.

The V call is TRBV9, the J call TRBJ2-3; D is ambiguous. The CDR3 consists of 13 residues. Germline CDR1 reads SGDLS; CDR2 reads YYNGEE. With 3 bases removed from V and 6 bases from J, the gap between germline ends came to 11 bases. CDR3 region: CASSATWVDTQYF. The CDR3 DNA follows: TGTGCCAGCAGCGCTACATGGGTGGATACGCAGTATTTT.

The gene calls are TRBV30 and TRBJ2-1; 16 positions agree with TRBD2. The trim removed 0 bases at V and 8 bases at J, leaving 13 bases unmatched. CDR1 and CDR2 from the germline V gene are GTSNPN and SVGIG (reference sequence). The CDR3 is 19 residues long. The CDR3 region has the DNA TGTGCCTGGAGTGTACGGGGACTAGCGGGAGGGCACCGCCGCGATGAGCAGTTCTTC. Translation gives CAWSVRGLAGGHRRDEQFF.

This rearrangement joins TRBV19 to TRBJ2-1, with D possibly matching TRBD2 (5 bases). Trimming removed 6 bases from V and 6 bases from J, with 18 bases in between. The CDR3 loop spans 15 amino acids. Germline CDR1 LNHDA, CDR2 SQIVND (reference sequence). CDR3 coding DNA: TGTGCCAGTAGGGCTCTCCTCGGGATGGGCAATGAGCAGTTCTTC. Its translation is CASRALLGMGNEQFF. Combining the CDR3 with reference TRBV19 and TRBJ2-1 gives the whole variable domain DGGITQSPKYLFRKEGQNVTLSCEQNLNHDAMYWYRQDPGQGLRLIYYSQIVNDFQKGDIAEGYSVSREKKESFPLTVTSAQKNPTAFYLCASRALLGMGNEQFFGPGTRLTVL.

V is TRBV11-3 and J is TRBJ2-3; D is undetermined. V lost 5 bases and J 2 bases, leaving 23 bases between the germline ends. The CDR3 consists of 18 residues. Germline CDR1 SGHNT, CDR2 YENEEA. As DNA, the CDR3 is TGTGCCAGCAGCCAACAAGGTGGCGTCCTAGGTCTCACAGATACGCAGTATTTT. Translating gives CASSQQGGVLGLTDTQYF.